This T cell receptor beta chain was found in a study of blood T cell repertoires in COVID-19. For the study at large: The analysed material was cDNA or gDNA that came from T cells, B-cell-depleted T cells, or PBMCs.

Germline V gene data show CDR1 as DFQATT and CDR2 as SNEGSKA (reference sequence). This CDR3 is 11 amino acids long. The ends were cut back, 6 bases at V and 3 bases at J, with 8 bases in the middle. In the study's own analysis: The assay estimated nucleated cells by amplifying reference gene primers. The table came from immunoSEQ multiplex PCR; TCRdb's copy has only in-frame clones and leaves some out. D and trimming come from the DNA, and the V and J calls and clone size come from that table. The table lists tens of thousands of clones, more than 65% of them singletons. This receptor was taken from a woman between 45 and 65 years old with acute or convalescent COVID-19. The sample was peripheral blood. V usage is TRBV20-1 and J usage is TRBJ1-2, with a possible D match to TRBD1 (5 bases). For the CDR3, the DNA is TGCAGTGCCGGGGACTACTATGGCTACACCTTC. It is translated as CSAGDYYGYTF.